The 21 T cell receptor delta chains reported below all come from one sample, sequenced in a study of gamma-delta chains in newborns, infants, children. TCRdb made new clone calls on the reads using CATT. The data contain about 5,200 delta-chain clones, 5.2% of them singletons. The specimen was blood. The receptor source for this set is a child who was a newborn, infant or young child, either healthy, febrile or measles-vaccinated (not recorded which).

This clone was seen a handful of times. TCRdb attributes to this sequence the protein of a much larger clone, which differs from the DNA translation at residue 15; a read error is likely, and the protein displayed is translated from the DNA. The CDR3 sequence: CACDAMTGSLPNTDELIF. The CDR3 DNA reads as TGTGCCTGTGACGCGATGACCGGGTCATTGCCAAACACCGATGAACTCATCTTT. The rearrangement joins TRDV2 to TRDJ1; D remains ambiguous. The CDR3 totals 18 residues. Germline V gene lookup returns CDR1 GEAIGNYY and CDR2 EKD.

Details on this clone: A read error may account for a junction end that differs from germline. The same CDR3 is also encoded by other DNA sequences in this sample. The chain has TRDV2 and TRDJ1; D may be TRDD2 or TRDD3 (8 bases each). CDR1 and CDR2 (germline): GEAIGNYY, EKD. The CDR3 is 18 amino acids. The CDR3 sequence: CACDTLPTGGFYTDKLIF. In DNA, the CDR3 is TGTGCCTGTGACACCCTTCCTACTGGGGGCTTTTACACTGATAAACTCATCTTT.

For this clone: At residue 9, TCRdb's protein disagrees with the DNA translation; the protein shown here derives from the DNA. The chain joins TRDV2 to TRDJ3; TRDD3 is a possible D gene (5 bases). Germline lookup yields CDR1 GEAIGNYY and CDR2 EKD. The CDR3 is 18 amino acids. CDR3 in amino acids: CACDTVGKNSWDTRQMFF. The CDR3 DNA is TGCGCCTGTGACACCGTGGGGAAGAACTCCTGGGACACCCGACAGATGTTTTTC.

This clone was recorded a few times. Given a far larger clone just one base away, this is likely a sequencing read error. V gene TRDV2 combines with J gene TRDJ2, with TRDD3 matching over 7 bases. J lost 4 bases, V lost 5 bases, and 12 bases had no gene match. There are 16 residues in the CDR3. Germline V gives CDR1 GEAIGNYY, CDR2 EKD. The CDR3 nucleotides are TGTGCCTGTGGCCTCGTCGGAACTGGGGCGACAGCACAACTCTTCTTT. Amino acid sequence: CACGLVGTGATAQLFF.

The chain links TRDV1 to TRDJ1; TRDD3 matches 10 bases. TCRdb gives no J gene; it was assigned here by matching the DNA to germline. This CDR3 spans 18 amino acids. Germline V lookup: CDR1 TSWWSYY, CDR2 QGS. With V trimmed by 11 bases and J by 0 bases, 18 bases remained unmatched. For the CDR3, the DNA is TGTGCTATAGGCGGGGGATACGTCCTATCATCATACACCGATAAACTCATCTTT. It codes for CAIGGGYVLSSYTDKLIF.

In this sample, this clone turned up a few times. Since a much larger clone is just one base distant, this may be a read error. The V call is TRDV2, the J call TRDJ2; D perhaps matches TRDD3 (6 bases). The CDR3 has 16 residues. The germline gives CDR1 GEAIGNYY, CDR2 EKD. CDR3 nucleotide sequence: TGTGCCTGTGACACCTTAGGGGATCCGTTGACAGCACAACCCTTCTTT. This gives the protein CACDTLGDPLTAQPFF.

The table lists this clone with a few counts. The protein given by TCRdb reflects a much larger clone and differs at residue 4 from this DNA's translation, likely from a read error; the protein shown is the DNA's translation. The chain combines TRDV2 with TRDJ1; D is perhaps TRDD2 or TRDD3 (5 bases each). CDR1 and CDR2 (germline): GEAIGNYY, EKD. The CDR3 covers 18 residues. The V end lost 5 bases, the J end lost 0 bases, and 24 bases lay between the germline ends. CDR3 DNA: TGTGCCTGTGGCCCTATTCCTGTACTGGAGATGTACACCGATAAACTCATCTTT. Its translation is CACGPIPVLEMYTDKLIF.

With regard to this clone: The junction does not match germline at one end; this may be a read error. V gene TRDV1 combines with J gene TRDJ1; 7 bases line up with TRDD3. This CDR3 comprises 20 residues. The germline V gene encodes CDR1 TSWWSYY and CDR2 QGS. CDR3 in DNA: TGTGCTCCTGTGTACGGCAGCTACGCTGGAGGATACGCGTACACCGATAAACCCATCTTT. Its translation is CAPVYGSYAGGYAYTDKPIF.

As concerns this clone: This probably arose from a read error, given a far larger clone one base away. V is TRDV2 and J is TRDJ2, with TRDD3 as a possible D gene (6 bases). The CDR3 sequence is 15 residues long. CDR1 and CDR2 from the germline V gene are GEAIGNYY and EKD. Trimming left V 2 bases short and J 4 bases short, with 13 bases between. The CDR3 spells CACDILEDTTAQLFF. CDR3 bases: TGTGCCTGTGACATACTGGAGGATACGACAGCACAACTCTTCTTT.

This clone showed up just a few times. The chain recombines TRDV2 with TRDJ1; 13 bases agree with TRDD3. The CDR3 loop spans 18 amino acids. Unmatched junction bases numbered 14, after V lost 1 base and J lost 7 bases. Germline CDR1 reads GEAIGNYY; CDR2 reads EKD. The CDR3 spells CACDTLTGGYAEVGKLIF. CDR3 coding DNA: TGTGCCTGTGACACTCTGACTGGGGGATACGCCGAGGTTGGTAAACTCATCTTT.

This clone has a handful of counts. Translating this DNA gives a protein that differs at residue 7 from the TCRdb one, which belongs to a much larger clone; a read error is likely, and the protein shown is this translation. This rearrangement joins TRDV2 to TRDJ3; no firm D call. V lost 0 bases and J 0 bases, leaving 11 bases between the germline ends. Per the germline V gene, CDR1 is GEAIGNYY and CDR2 is EKD. This CDR3 is built from 18 residues. The CDR3 DNA reads TGTGCCTGTGACACCGTTGGCCAGAGCTCCTGGGACACCCGACAGATGTTTTTC. Protein: CACDTVGQSSWDTRQMFF.

This clone rates as medium-sized. V is TRDV2 and J is TRDJ1, with 7 bases identical to TRDD2. J gave up 0 bases and V 3 bases, and 15 bases lay outside the gene matches. The V gene's germline CDR1 is GEAIGNYY and CDR2 EKD. The CDR3 is 18 residues long. CDR3 region: CACDPIPTRTRNTDKLIF. DNA for the CDR3: TGTGCCTGTGACCCGATTCCTACGAGGACAAGAAACACCGATAAACTCATCTTT.

J is TRDJ3 and V is TRDV2; 8 bases agree with TRDD3. TCRdb offers no J gene call, so here the DNA was matched to germline to obtain one. CDR3 length: 20 residues. V trimming: 0 bases; J trimming: 0 bases; junction bases outside the gene matches: 9. Germline-derived CDR1 and CDR2 are GEAIGNYY and EKD. CDR3 sequence: CACDTVLGGYSSWDTRQMFF. The CDR3 coding sequence is TGTGCCTGTGACACCGTACTGGGGGGCTACAGCTCCTGGGACACCCGACAGATGTTTTTC.

Points on this clone: One base away lies a much larger clone, so this may be a sequencing read error. Distinct nucleotide sequences in the sample also encode this CDR3. The chain is built from TRDV2 and TRDJ1; 10 bases agree with TRDD3. Germline V gives CDR1 GEAIGNYY, CDR2 EKD. This CDR3 is 19 amino acids long. J gave up 0 bases and V 7 bases, and 19 bases lay outside the gene matches. The CDR3 here is CACDALIPQLGDYTDKLIF. The CDR3 nucleotides read TGTGCCTGCGACGCCCTAATTCCACAACTGGGGGATTACACCGATAAACTCATCTTT.

This clone was seen more than once but under ten times. This may stem from a read error, because a much larger clone lies one nucleotide away. The chain recombines TRDV2 with TRDJ1; 9 bases are a match to TRDD3. The germline V gene encodes CDR1 GEAIGNYY and CDR2 EKD. V shed 0 bases and J 3 bases; nucleotides not matched to a gene: 10. The CDR3 is made up of 17 amino acids. The CDR3 loop reads CACDTLGDSSGADKLIF. The CDR3 coding sequence is TGTGCCTGTGACACCCTGGGGGATTCGTCGGGCGCCGATAAACTCATCTTT.

The table lists this clone with a few counts. J is TRDJ1 and V is TRDV2; 12 bases agree with TRDD3. The germline V gene encodes CDR1 GEAIGNYY and CDR2 EKD. There are 19 residues in the CDR3. The ends lost 0 bases at V and 4 bases at J; junction bases unmatched: 14. This CDR3 is CACDTVRLGDTRMNDKLIF. The CDR3, as DNA: TGTGCCTGTGACACCGTCCGGCTGGGGGATACGAGAATGAACGATAAACTCATCTTT.

V is TRDV2 and J is TRDJ1; 9 bases are a match to TRDD3. The germline CDR1 and CDR2 sequences are GEAIGNYY and EKD. The CDR3 length is 19 residues. V shed 1 base and J 0 bases; nucleotides not matched to a gene: 14. In DNA, the CDR3 is TGTGCCTGTGACACTCTTAACTTACTGGGGGACCGCCACACCGATAAACTCATCTTT. It translates to CACDTLNLLGDRHTDKLIF.

Judged by abundance, this clone is medium-sized (0.01 to 0.1%). The CDR3 nucleotides are TGTGCCTGTGACACCGTAATGTCTGGGGATAAGACAGCACAACTCTTCTTT. This encodes CACDTVMSGDKTAQLFF. The chain links TRDV2 to TRDJ2; 7 bases are shared with TRDD3. With V trimmed by 0 bases and J by 4 bases, 10 bases remained unmatched. Germline lookup yields CDR1 GEAIGNYY and CDR2 EKD. CDR3 length: 17 residues.

This clone was observed a few times. A far more abundant clone sits one base away, making this likely a read error. Within the sample, other DNA sequences also encode this same CDR3. The chain couples TRDV2 to TRDJ2, with 9 bases identical to TRDD3. The CDR3 is 17 amino acids. Germline V gene lookup returns CDR1 GEAIGNYY and CDR2 EKD. CDR3 DNA sequence: TGCGCCTGTGACACCGTAGAACTGGGGGATTTGACAGCACAACTCTTCTTT. As protein: CACDTVELGDLTAQLFF.

As to this clone: A read error may explain this, as a much larger clone is one base away. The chain has TRDV2 and TRDJ1; 8 bases are shared with TRDD3. Germline CDR1 and CDR2: GEAIGNYY and EKD. There are 15 residues in the CDR3. Here the CDR3 reads CACDTLGILRDKLTF. In DNA form, the CDR3 reads TGTGCCTGTGACACCTTGGGGATACTCCGCGATAAACTCACCTTT.

By sample share, this clone is medium-sized. The V call is TRDV2, the J call TRDJ1, with D possibly TRDD3 on 5 matching bases. The CDR3 covers 15 residues. With 0 bases removed from V and 4 bases from J, the gap between germline ends came to 14 bases. Germline assignment: CDR1 GEAIGNYY and CDR2 EKD. In nucleotides, the CDR3 is TGTGCCTGTGACACCATTGGGGCCGAGAGCGATAAACTCATCTTT. It is translated as CACDTIGAESDKLIF.